The 25 T cell receptor beta chains presented below share a single source sample, sequenced in a study of cytomegalovirus exposure and HLA in healthy donors. The PCR used 60 Vbeta and 13 Jbeta primers. Only in-frame clones appear in the TCRdb table, and some are missing; sequencing was by immunoSEQ multiplex PCR. Here the sample spans some 160,000 clones, about 78% being singletons. The specimen was PBMCs. These receptors all stem from a man aged 40-49 years in good health and CMV-seronegative.

The rearrangement uses TRBV6-5 and TRBJ2-3; D is unresolved. The length of the CDR3 is 13 residues. V was pared by 6 bases and J by 3 bases, with 10 bases between. Germline V gene lookup returns CDR1 MNHEY and CDR2 SVGAGI. The CDR3 loop is CASSPTLTDTQYF. DNA for the CDR3: TGTGCCAGCAGCCCCACATTAACAGATACGCAGTATTTT.

V and J are TRBV5-4 and TRBJ2-6, with 8 positions matching TRBD1. Germline lookup yields CDR1 SGHNT and CDR2 YYREEE (reference sequence). CDR3 size: 15 residues. V was pared by 4 bases and J by 4 bases, with 4 bases of the junction left unmatched. The CDR3 DNA follows: TGTGCCAGCAGCCCCAGGGGGCCCGGGGCCAACGTCCTGACTTTC. It encodes CASSPRGPGANVLTF.

V gene TRBV5-1 combines with J gene TRBJ2-7; 9 bases map to TRBD1. The V segment lost 7 bases and the J segment 1 base; nucleotides outside the gene matches: 9. This CDR3 region has 15 residues. Per germline, CDR1 SGHRS and CDR2 YFSETQ. CDR3 coding DNA: TGCGCCAGCCGTTTGCAGGACAGGGGTTCCTACGAGCAGTACTTC. This gives the protein CASRLQDRGSYEQYF.

The chain is built from TRBV25-1 and TRBJ2-7; no definite D call. The germline V gene has CDR1 MGHDK and CDR2 SYGVNS. With 3 bases removed from V and 5 bases from J, the gap between germline ends came to 14 bases. CDR3 size: 14 residues. CDR3 region: CASSDSTVRDEQYF. In DNA form, the CDR3 reads TGTGCCAGCAGTGATAGTACGGTCCGGGACGAGCAGTACTTC.

This clone was observed once. The rearrangement uses TRBV28 and TRBJ2-7, with D possibly matching TRBD2 (6 bases). V lost 6 bases and J 6 bases, leaving 18 bases between the germline ends. In germline, CDR1 is MDHEN, CDR2 SYDVKM. The CDR3 spans 14 residues. CDR3 sequence (DNA): TGTGCCAGCAGCCAAGGCGGGGTATCACCCGAGCAGTACTTC. Its protein is CASSQGGVSPEQYF.

The chain links TRBV11-3 to TRBJ2-7; D remains unclear. Trimming removed 1 base from V and 2 bases from J, with 9 bases in between. CDR1 SGHNT and CDR2 YENEEA come from the germline V gene. The CDR3 has 14 amino acids. This CDR3 reads CASSLATITYEQYF. Here the CDR3 DNA reads TGTGCCAGCAGCTTAGCTACTATCACCTACGAGCAGTACTTC.

This chain links TRBV5-1 with TRBJ2-3, with TRBD2 matching 8 bases. CDR3 length equals 13 residues. After removal of 4 bases from V and 4 bases from J, the junction contained 2 bases not matched to a gene. Germline V gene lookup returns CDR1 SGHRS and CDR2 YFSETQ. This CDR3 is CASSPGGADTQYF. CDR3 bases: TGCGCCAGCAGCCCGGGGGGGGCAGATACGCAGTATTTT.

The rearrangement uses TRBV7-2 and TRBJ1-1; 7 nucleotides align to TRBD1. CDR1 SGHTA and CDR2 FQGNSA come from the germline V gene. V gave up 1 base and J gave up 7 bases; unmatched junction bases: 6. The CDR3 extends over 14 amino acids. CDR3 DNA: TGTGCCAGCAGCTTAGTTTTGGGGGACAGTGAAGCTTTCTTT. It is translated as CASSLVLGDSEAFF.

As DNA, the CDR3 is TGTGCCAGCAACAAACCAGGGACAGGGGGAGATACGCAGTATTTT. Translation: CASNKPGTGGDTQYF. This rearrangement joins TRBV6-5 to TRBJ2-3; TRBD1 matches 11 bases. V shed 7 bases, J shed 5 bases, and the junction held 8 bases outside the gene matches. Germline V CDR1 and CDR2: MNHEY, SVGAGI. This CDR3 comprises 15 residues.

The V gene is TRBV28, the J gene TRBJ1-1, with 8 bases fitting TRBD1. The CDR3 loop spans 13 amino acids. Germline lookup yields CDR1 MDHEN and CDR2 SYDVKM. Trimming cost V 1 base and J 11 bases; bases outside gene matches: 6. The DNA for the CDR3 is TGTGCCAGCAGTTTATCCAGGACAGGGCGGGCTTTCTTT. This translates into CASSLSRTGRAFF.

The sample holds one count of this clone. The chain is built from TRBV5-4 and TRBJ1-2; weak D call: TRBD1 (5 bases). Germline V CDR1 and CDR2: SGHNT, YYREEE (reference sequence). This CDR3 has 15 amino acids. Trimming took 3 bases from V and 2 from J, leaving 14 bases between them. The CDR3 DNA reads TGTGCCAGCAGCTCAACGACAGTCCCCAACTATGGCTACACCTTC. It is translated as CASSSTTVPNYGYTF.

This chain uses TRBV19 with TRBJ2-1; 7 positions match TRBD1. There are 15 residues in the CDR3. Germline V gene sequence: CDR1 LNHDA, CDR2 SQIVND (reference sequence). J gave up 1 base and V 7 bases, and 7 bases lay outside the gene matches. The CDR3 here is CASTIRDSSYNEQFF. DNA for the CDR3: TGTGCCAGTACTATCCGGGACAGTTCCTACAATGAGCAGTTCTTC.

The V and J genes are TRBV6-1 and TRBJ1-2; tentatively, D is TRBD1 (6 bases). Germline values: CDR1 MNHNS, CDR2 SASEGT. This CDR3 region has 15 residues. Trimming removed 3 bases from V and 4 bases from J, with 15 bases in between. CDR3 nucleotide sequence: TGTGCCAGCAGTGACCGTCCAGGGGAAGTCTATGGCTACACCTTC. Translating it yields CASSDRPGEVYGYTF.

The gene calls are TRBV29-1 and TRBJ1-5, with D possibly TRBD1 on 5 matching bases. V was trimmed by 6 bases and J by 1 base, leaving 13 bases between them. This CDR3 contains 14 residues. Germline lookup yields CDR1 SQVTM and CDR2 ANQGSEA. CDR3 in DNA: TGCAGCGTCCGGGGAGGGGAAAGCAATCAGCCCCAGCATTTT. This sequence encodes CSVRGGESNQPQHF.

Notes on this clone: Additional DNA sequences in this sample encode the identical CDR3. In DNA form, the CDR3 reads TGCGCCAGCAGCTGGGACAGCTCTGAAGCTTTCTTT. It encodes CASSWDSSEAFF. The V call is TRBV5-1, the J call TRBJ1-1, with 7 bases aligning to TRBD1. The CDR3 is 12 amino acids. The trim removed 3 bases at V and 6 bases at J, leaving 2 bases unmatched. Germline V CDR1 and CDR2: SGHRS, YFSETQ.

The rearrangement joins TRBV5-6 to TRBJ1-6; 10 bases map to TRBD1. The CDR3 is 16 amino acids. Germline V CDR1 and CDR2: SGHDT, YYEEEE. J gave up 6 bases and V 3 bases, and 6 bases lay outside the gene matches. The CDR3 nucleotides are TGTGCCAGCAGCTCGTCGGGACAGGGGCGTAATTCACCCCTCCACTTT. It codes for CASSSSGQGRNSPLHF.

CDR3 nucleotides: TGTGCCAGCAGCCAACAGGGGCTCGAGCAGTACTTC. It yields the protein CASSQQGLEQYF. This chain uses TRBV14 with TRBJ2-7; D is possibly TRBD1 (6 bases). Trimming left V 2 bases short and J 6 bases short, with 8 bases between. The germline CDR1 and CDR2 sequences are SGHDN and FVKESK. The CDR3 runs 12 residues.

The chain uses TRBV27 and TRBJ1-6; 7 bases map to TRBD1. The V and J ends lost 4 bases and 7 bases, in that order; junction bases with no gene match: 10. The V gene's germline CDR1 is MNHEY and CDR2 SMNVEV (reference sequence). The CDR3 runs 16 residues. The CDR3 region has the DNA TGTGCCAGCAGTTGGACAGGTTCTGCCTTGAATTCACCCCTCCACTTT. Protein: CASSWTGSALNSPLHF.

The chain couples TRBV6-5 to TRBJ1-5; 12 positions match TRBD1. There are 15 residues in the CDR3. Germline CDR1 MNHEY, CDR2 SVGAGI. The J segment lost 6 bases and the V segment lost 6 bases, leaving 6 bases of the junction unmatched. The CDR3 reads CASRGGTGGVQPQHF. Written as DNA, the CDR3 is TGTGCCAGCAGAGGTGGGACAGGGGGCGTTCAGCCCCAGCATTTT.

The chain employs TRBV5-6 and TRBJ2-2; 8 nucleotides agree with TRBD2. The CDR3 consists of 16 residues. Germline CDR1 is SGHDT and CDR2 is YYEEEE. V trimming: 2 bases; J trimming: 1 base; junction bases outside the gene matches: 4. DNA for the CDR3: TGTGCCAGCAGCTTAACACTAGCGGTGAACACCGGGGAGCTGTTTTTT. Translating it yields CASSLTLAVNTGELFF.

The chain uses TRBV19 and TRBJ2-3, with TRBD2 identical over 12 bases. This CDR3 region has 16 residues. The V gene end was trimmed by 2 bases and the J gene end by 4 bases; junction bases not matched to a gene: 4. CDR1 is LNHDA, CDR2 SQIVND, per germline (reference sequence). The CDR3 protein is CASSISLAGGADTQYF. Here the CDR3 DNA reads TGTGCCAGTAGTATAAGCCTAGCGGGGGGGGCAGATACGCAGTATTTT.

The chain has TRBV10-3 and TRBJ2-2; 8 bases agree with TRBD1. This CDR3 has 16 amino acids. V trimming: 6 bases; J trimming: 1 base; junction bases outside the gene matches: 7. The V gene's germline CDR1 is ENHRY and CDR2 SYGVKD. CDR3 sequence (DNA): TGTGCCATCAGGCCAAGTGGGACAGGGAACACCGGGGAGCTGTTTTTT. Translating gives CAIRPSGTGNTGELFF.

The V and J genes are TRBV5-4 and TRBJ2-5; 10 nucleotides line up with TRBD1. This CDR3 comprises 13 residues. CDR1 and CDR2 (germline): SGHNT, YYREEE (reference sequence). V shed 8 bases and J 1 base; nucleotides not matched to a gene: 2. CDR3 DNA: TGTGCCAGTCGGACAGGGGGCCAAGAGACCCAGTACTTC. Encoded protein: CASRTGGQETQYF.

The V call is TRBV4-1, the J call TRBJ2-6, with TRBD1 identical over 9 bases. Germline V gives CDR1 MGHRA, CDR2 YSYEKL. Trimming at V came to 5 bases and at J to 4 bases, leaving 9 bases not matched to a gene. The CDR3 runs to 17 residues. The CDR3 reads CASSTDRGLLGANVLTF. Written as DNA, the CDR3 is TGCGCCAGCAGCACGGACAGGGGACTACTGGGGGCCAACGTCCTGACTTTC.

V and J are TRBV19 and TRBJ2-3; 8 bases match TRBD1. This CDR3 is built from 13 residues. Germline V gives CDR1 LNHDA, CDR2 SQIVND (reference sequence). Losses at the gene ends were 1 base for V and 6 bases for J; bases not matched to a gene: 0. DNA for the CDR3: TGTGCCAGTAGTATAGGGACAGGGGATACGCAGTATTTT. Translated, it gives CASSIGTGDTQYF.